The clone carrying this T cell receptor beta chain was observed once. In the source study's methods: Cell counts per sample came from amplifying reference gene primers. TCRdb's copy holds only in-frame clones and misses some; the assay was immunoSEQ multiplex PCR. V, J and clone size are taken as reported in that table, and D and trimming were inferred from the DNA itself. This table holds 130,000 to 150,000 clones, approximately 85% found once. The data derive from a study of blood T cell repertoires in COVID-19. Study at large: Samples came from the United States, Italy and Spain, spanning acute and convalescent COVID-19. Nucleic acid was either cDNA or gDNA, and it came from T cells, B-cell-depleted T cells, or PBMCs.

CDR3 size: 15 residues. The V and J ends lost 4 bases and 1 base respectively, with 14 bases between them. Germline assignment: CDR1 SGHRS and CDR2 YFSETQ. The J gene is TRBJ1-1, the V gene TRBV5-1, with unresolved D. The sequence derives from a human donor with acute or convalescent COVID-19. The donor label of this sample is uncertain. Sequencing was done on a sample of peripheral blood. CDR3 DNA sequence: TGCGCCAGCAGCAAAGACACCAACCCGAACACTGAAGCTTTCTTT. It specifies CASSKDTNPNTEAFF.